The source of this T cell receptor beta chain is a study of vaccination effects on CD4 cells after COVID-19. A remark on this clone: Antigen: not known.

The protocol was immunoSEQ multiplex PCR, while the TCRdb copy is restricted to in-frame clones and leaves out a portion. The sample lists approximately 26,000 clones, almost 80% seen once, with around 6% in the top ten. Sequencing in the ViraFEST assay came after antigen-specific CD4+ T cells had been expanded with viral peptide pools, which were used to stimulate PBMC. Following 10 days of culture, CD4+ T cells were isolated. Vaccine administered to participants consisted of two doses of either BNT162b2 or mRNA-1273. Absence of prior SARS-CoV-2 infection characterized the vaccine recipients, who showed negative nucleocapsid antibodies. This specimen was CD4+ T cells from PBMCs cultured with SARS-CoV-2 spike peptides, taken after COVID-19 vaccination. The TCR comes from a human donor who received a COVID-19 vaccine. Some clones in this sample may be carry-over from other donors' samples.

This CDR3 reads CASSETRIDEQFF. In DNA form, the CDR3 reads TGTGCCAGCAGCGAGACTAGGATCGATGAGCAGTTCTTC. This chain uses TRBV6-5 with TRBJ2-1; possible D gene TRBD2, 6 bases. Germline-derived CDR1 and CDR2 are MNHEY and SVGAGI. V lost 6 bases and J lost 8, with 14 bases in between. The CDR3 is 13 amino acids.